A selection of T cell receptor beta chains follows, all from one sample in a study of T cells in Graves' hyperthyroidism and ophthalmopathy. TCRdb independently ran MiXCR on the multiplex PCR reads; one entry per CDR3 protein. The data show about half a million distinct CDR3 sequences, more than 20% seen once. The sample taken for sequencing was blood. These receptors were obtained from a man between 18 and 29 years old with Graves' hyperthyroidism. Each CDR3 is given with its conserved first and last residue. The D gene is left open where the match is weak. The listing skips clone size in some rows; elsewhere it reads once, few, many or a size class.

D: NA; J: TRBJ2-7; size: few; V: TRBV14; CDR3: CASSLGPFTYEQYF; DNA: TGTGCCAGCAGCCTGGGACCATTCACATACGAGCAGTACTTC
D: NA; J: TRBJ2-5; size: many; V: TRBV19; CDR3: CASSNYPGPQETQYF; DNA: TGTGCCAGTAGTAATTACCCAGGTCCTCAAGAGACCCAGTACTTC
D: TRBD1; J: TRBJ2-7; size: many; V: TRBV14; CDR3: CASSFGQGTYEQYF; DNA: TGTGCCAGCAGTTTCGGACAGGGCACCTACGAGCAGTACTTC
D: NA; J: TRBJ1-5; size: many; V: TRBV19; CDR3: CASTGRQDEWAVSNQPQHF; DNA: TGTGCCAGTACCGGCCGACAGGACGAGTGGGCAGTTAGCAATCAGCCCCAGCATTTT
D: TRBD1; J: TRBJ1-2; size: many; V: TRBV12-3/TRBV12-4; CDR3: CASSTRTGPDGYTF; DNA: TGTGCCAGCAGTACTCGGACAGGGCCAGATGGCTACACCTTC
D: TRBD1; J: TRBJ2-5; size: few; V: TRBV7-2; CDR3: CASRGRTGEETQYF; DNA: TGTGCCAGCAGGGGCCGGACAGGGGAAGAGACCCAGTACTTC
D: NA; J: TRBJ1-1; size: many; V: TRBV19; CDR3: CASSIRAFMNTEAFF; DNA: TGTGCCAGTAGTATACGGGCTTTCATGAACACTGAAGCTTTCTTT
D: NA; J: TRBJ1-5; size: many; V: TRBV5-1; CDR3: CASSLQGDSNQPQHF; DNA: TGCGCCAGCAGCTTGCAAGGGGATAGCAATCAGCCCCAGCATTTT
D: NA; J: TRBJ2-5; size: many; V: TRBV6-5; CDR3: CASSSLLGGETQYF; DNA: TGTGCCAGCAGTTCCCTGCTCGGGGGCGAGACCCAGTACTTC
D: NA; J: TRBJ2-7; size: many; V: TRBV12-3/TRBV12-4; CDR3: CASSQSGNSYEQYF; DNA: TGTGCCAGCAGTCAATCGGGAAACTCCTACGAGCAGTACTTC
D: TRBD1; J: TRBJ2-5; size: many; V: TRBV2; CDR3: CASSESDRGPETQYF; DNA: TGTGCCAGCAGTGAATCGGACAGGGGGCCAGAGACCCAGTACTTC
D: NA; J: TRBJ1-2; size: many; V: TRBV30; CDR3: CAWSDGRNYGYTF; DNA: TGTGCCTGGAGTGATGGGAGGAACTATGGCTACACCTTC
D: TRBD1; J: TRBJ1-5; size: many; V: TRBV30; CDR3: CAWSEGAGQPQHF; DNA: TGTGCCTGGAGTGAGGGGGCGGGTCAGCCCCAGCATTTT
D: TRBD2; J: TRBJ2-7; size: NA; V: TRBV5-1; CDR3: CASSLEAGPYYEQYF; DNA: TGCGCCAGCAGCTTGGAAGCGGGACCCTACTACGAGCAGTACTTC
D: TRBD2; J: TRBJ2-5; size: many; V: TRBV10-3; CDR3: CAISESGLAGGQETQYF; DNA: TGTGCCATCAGTGAGTCGGGACTAGCGGGGGGTCAAGAGACCCAGTACTTC
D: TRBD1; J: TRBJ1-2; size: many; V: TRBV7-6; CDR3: CASSLVAGQGGPNYGYTF; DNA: TGTGCCAGCAGCTTAGTAGCTGGACAGGGAGGCCCTAACTATGGCTACACCTTC
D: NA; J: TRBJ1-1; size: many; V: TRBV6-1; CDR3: CASSEFLMSQTNTEAFF; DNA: TGTGCCAGCAGTGAATTCCTTATGTCCCAGACGAACACTGAAGCTTTCTTT
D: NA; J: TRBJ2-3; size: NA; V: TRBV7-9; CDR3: CASSLSSRTDTQYF; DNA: TGTGCCAGCAGCTTAAGTAGCCGCACAGATACGCAGTATTTT
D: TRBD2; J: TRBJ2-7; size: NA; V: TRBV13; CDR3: CASSQPGLAGKYEQYF; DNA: TGTGCCAGCAGCCAGCCCGGGCTAGCGGGAAAATACGAGCAGTACTTC
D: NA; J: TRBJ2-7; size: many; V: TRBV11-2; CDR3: CASSLDPGQGGYEQYF; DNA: TGTGCCAGCAGCTTAGATCCCGGACAGGGAGGGTACGAGCAGTACTTC
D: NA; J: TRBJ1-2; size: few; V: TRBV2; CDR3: CASSEAGAGVSYGYTF; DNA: TGTGCCAGCAGCGAAGCGGGTGCGGGGGTGTCCTATGGCTACACCTTC
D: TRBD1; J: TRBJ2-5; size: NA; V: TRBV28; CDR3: CASMYRGQGGLKTQYF; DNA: TGTGCCAGCATGTACCGGGGACAGGGGGGTTTGAAGACCCAGTACTTC
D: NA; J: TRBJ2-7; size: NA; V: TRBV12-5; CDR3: CASGLVQGDEQYF; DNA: TGTGCTAGTGGTTTGGTACAGGGTGACGAGCAGTACTTC
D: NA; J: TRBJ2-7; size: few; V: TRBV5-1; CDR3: CASRTGSEQYF; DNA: TGCGCCAGCAGGACGGGGTCTGAGCAGTACTTC
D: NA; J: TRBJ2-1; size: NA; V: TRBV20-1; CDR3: CSAREVYNNEQFF; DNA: TGCAGTGCTAGAGAGGTCTACAACAATGAGCAGTTCTTC
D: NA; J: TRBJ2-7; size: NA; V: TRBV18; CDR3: CASSQRDIPYEQYF; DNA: TGTGCCAGCTCACAGAGGGACATCCCCTACGAGCAGTACTTC
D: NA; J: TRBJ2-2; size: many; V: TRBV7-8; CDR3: CASSLAVRGETGELFF; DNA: TGTGCCAGCAGCTTAGCAGTCAGGGGGGAGACCGGGGAGCTGTTTTTT
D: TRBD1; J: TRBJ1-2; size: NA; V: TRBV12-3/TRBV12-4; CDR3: CASRSSGQGYGYTF; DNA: TGTGCCAGCAGGTCTTCCGGACAGGGTTATGGCTACACCTTC
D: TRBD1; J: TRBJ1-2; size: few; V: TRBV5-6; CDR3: CASSSQGPIVNGYTF; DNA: TGTGCCAGCAGCTCACAGGGGCCTATAGTGAATGGCTACACCTTC
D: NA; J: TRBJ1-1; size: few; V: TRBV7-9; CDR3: CASSSFPENTEAFF; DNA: TGTGCCAGCAGCTCCTTTCCTGAGAACACTGAAGCTTTCTTT
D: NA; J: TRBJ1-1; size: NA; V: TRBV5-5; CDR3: CASSEEEDTEAFF; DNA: TGTGCCAGCAGCGAGGAGGAAGACACTGAAGCTTTCTTT
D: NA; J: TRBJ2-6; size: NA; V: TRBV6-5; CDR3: CASSYSKGRSGANVLTF; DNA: TGTGCCAGCAGTTACTCGAAAGGGAGGTCTGGGGCCAACGTCCTGACTTTC
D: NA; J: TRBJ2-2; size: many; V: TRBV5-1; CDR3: CASSLAGFSYTGELFF; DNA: TGCGCCAGCAGCTTGGCGGGATTCAGTTACACCGGGGAGCTGTTTTTT
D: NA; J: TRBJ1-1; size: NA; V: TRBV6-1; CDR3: CASKEYTNTEAFF; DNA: TGTGCCAGCAAAGAGTACACTAACACTGAAGCTTTCTTT
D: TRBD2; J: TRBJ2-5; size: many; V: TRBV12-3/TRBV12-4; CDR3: CASSTSSGGTYGSTQYF; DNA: TGTGCCAGCAGTACGTCTAGCGGGGGGACTTACGGATCGACCCAGTACTTC
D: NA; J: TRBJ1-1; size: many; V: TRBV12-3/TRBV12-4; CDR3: CASSWDFSMNTEAFF; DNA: TGTGCCAGCAGTTGGGACTTTTCCATGAACACTGAAGCTTTCTTT
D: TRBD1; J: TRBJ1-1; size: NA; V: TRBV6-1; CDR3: CASSNWDRRTEAFF; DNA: TGTGCCAGCAGTAATTGGGACAGGCGAACTGAAGCTTTCTTT
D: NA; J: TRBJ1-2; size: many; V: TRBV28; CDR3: CASTHGYGYTF; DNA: TGTGCCAGCACCCATGGCTATGGCTACACCTTC